Each of the 12 T cell receptor beta chains below was sequenced from the same sample in a study of T cell changes during pregnancy in multiple sclerosis. Assay: immunoSEQ multiplex PCR; the TCRdb copy retains only in-frame clones and omits some. The profile shows tens of thousands of clones, around 90% of them singletons. The sequencing here drew on CD4+ T cells from peripheral blood mononuclear cells, taken in the second trimester of pregnancy. The receptors shown here come from a female donor with multiple sclerosis, enrolled in a pregnancy study.

The chain employs TRBV28 and TRBJ1-5, with D hard to call. The germline CDR1 and CDR2 sequences are MDHEN and SYDVKM. This CDR3 has 14 residues. V lost 7 bases and J lost 3, with 13 bases in between. CDR3 in amino acids: CASILTGINQPQHF. DNA of the CDR3: TGTGCCAGCATCCTGACGGGGATCAATCAGCCCCAGCATTTT.

The chain joins TRBV18 to TRBJ1-1; 10 bases are a match to TRBD1. Looked up from germline, CDR1 is KGHSH and CDR2 is LQKENI. The CDR3 consists of 14 residues. The ends lost 4 bases at V and 4 bases at J; junction bases unmatched: 3. CDR3 in DNA: TGTGCCAGCTCACGGGACAGGGGAGGCACTGAAGCTTTCTTT. As protein: CASSRDRGGTEAFF.

V is TRBV11-2 and J is TRBJ2-3; 10 bases line up with TRBD1. This CDR3 has 19 amino acids. Germline assignment: CDR1 SGHAT and CDR2 FQNNGV. After removal of 0 bases from V and 4 bases from J, the junction contained 13 bases not matched to a gene. Here the CDR3 DNA reads TGTGCCAGCAGCTTAGATTCATTGGGACAGGGGATAGAGCCAGATACGCAGTATTTT. Amino acid sequence: CASSLDSLGQGIEPDTQYF.

The V gene is TRBV7-2, the J gene TRBJ2-5; the D gene is possibly TRBD2 (6 bases). V was pared by 1 base and J by 2 bases, with 11 bases between. The CDR3 runs 15 residues. The germline V gene has CDR1 SGHTA and CDR2 FQGNSA. CDR3 sequence reads: CASSLVRGIQETQYF. The CDR3 nucleotides are TGTGCCAGCAGCTTAGTCCGGGGGATTCAAGAGACCCAGTACTTC.

CDR3 nucleotide sequence: TGTGCCATCAGTGAAGTGGCAGGGGCCCCCTACGAGCAGTACTTC. Translating gives CAISEVAGAPYEQYF. The V and J genes are TRBV10-3 and TRBJ2-7, with TRBD1 as a possible D gene (6 bases). CDR3 size: 15 residues. Trimming removed 3 bases from V and 2 bases from J, with 14 bases in between. CDR1 and CDR2 from the germline V gene are ENHRY and SYGVKD.

The gene calls are TRBV4-2 and TRBJ2-3; TRBD2 aligns across 8 bases. CDR3 length: 18 amino acids. Germline V gene data show CDR1 as LGHNA and CDR2 as YNFKEQ. V dropped 4 bases and J dropped 2; count of bases not matched to a gene: 14. DNA of the CDR3: TGTGCCAGCAGCCGGGAGGGGGTCCTAGCGGGCCCCACAGATACGCAGTATTTT. The encoded protein is CASSREGVLAGPTDTQYF.

The J gene is TRBJ2-6, the V gene TRBV7-3; D call uncertain. This CDR3 region has 15 residues. Trimming removed 5 bases from V and 2 bases from J, with 10 bases in between. CDR1 and CDR2 (germline): SGHTA, FQGTGA. The CDR3 DNA follows: TGTGCCAGCAGCCCCCCCAGTACTGGGGCCAACGTCCTGACTTTC. The encoded protein is CASSPPSTGANVLTF.

This chain joins TRBV7-2 and TRBJ2-1; D is possibly TRBD1 (6 bases). The CDR3 spans 16 residues. Germline V CDR1 and CDR2: SGHTA, FQGNSA. Trimming removed 0 bases from V and 8 bases from J, with 17 bases in between. CDR3 in amino acids: CASSLAGRQGIDEQFF. The CDR3 coding sequence is TGTGCCAGCAGCTTAGCAGGAAGGCAGGGGATTGATGAGCAGTTCTTC.

The chain has TRBV7-2 and TRBJ2-2; a weak D match, TRBD2 (6 bases). With 1 base removed from V and 13 bases from J, the gap between germline ends came to 16 bases. This CDR3 spans 14 amino acids. Germline CDR1 is SGHTA and CDR2 is FQGNSA. The CDR3 nucleotides read TGTGCCAGCAGCTTAGTTGGGACTTCCAAGGGGCTGTTTTTT. It is translated as CASSLVGTSKGLFF.

The chain carries TRBV18 and TRBJ1-1; D remains unclear. The CDR3 is made up of 14 amino acids. From germline, CDR1 is KGHSH and CDR2 LQKENI. Trimming left V 3 bases short and J 1 base short, with 9 bases between. Written as DNA, the CDR3 is TGTGCCAGCTCACCCGGGGTTAAGAACACTGAAGCTTTCTTT. Translating it yields CASSPGVKNTEAFF.

This chain joins TRBV2 and TRBJ2-5, with TRBD1 matching over 10 bases. The CDR3 sequence is 15 residues long. The germline CDR1 and CDR2 sequences are SNHLY and FYNNEI. Germline trimming cut 5 bases from V and 4 bases from J; bases unmatched to any gene: 7. CDR3 amino acids: CASSNDRGLGETQYF. The CDR3 nucleotides are TGTGCCAGCAGTAACGACAGGGGGCTCGGAGAGACCCAGTACTTC.

This sequence joins TRBV28 and TRBJ2-7; 12 nucleotides align to TRBD2. The germline V gene encodes CDR1 MDHEN and CDR2 SYDVKM. This CDR3 region has 20 residues. J lost 0 bases, V lost 3 bases, and 15 bases had no gene match. Here the CDR3 reads CASSFAMRLAGEGFSYEQYF. The CDR3 DNA sequence: TGTGCCAGCAGTTTTGCCATGAGACTAGCGGGAGAGGGGTTCTCCTACGAGCAGTACTTC.